This T cell receptor beta chain was recovered during a study of preoperative IRX-2 immunotherapy in early breast cancer. V was pared by 3 bases and J by 3 bases, with 16 bases between. CDR1 is LNHNV, CDR2 YYDKDF, per germline (reference sequence). The CDR3 extends over 16 amino acids. The treatment denotes: preoperative locoregional IRX-2 cytokine immunotherapy. Patients received preoperative, locoregional IRX-2 cytokine immunotherapy in a phase Ib study. Measured with immunoSEQ multiplex PCR; TCRdb has only the in-frame clones, and not every one. This sample has around 30,000 clones, with around 75% found just once.

The sequence was collected from a human donor with breast cancer. The chain carries TRBV15 and TRBJ2-3, with D unresolved. This specimen was lymph node tissue, taken before IRX-2 immunotherapy. Written as DNA, the CDR3 is TGTGCCACCAGCAGGGCACAAGCCGTTGGTACAGATACGCAGTATTTT. It specifies CATSRAQAVGTDTQYF.